This T cell receptor (beta chain) was sequenced for a study of blood T cell repertoires in COVID-19. Study background: Acute and convalescent COVID-19 specimens originated in the United States, Italy and Spain. The cDNA or gDNA used as material had been derived from T cells, B-cell-depleted T cells, or PBMCs.

Source study methods: Amplification of reference gene primers was used by the study to estimate nucleated cell counts. Here immunoSEQ multiplex PCR was the method, and the copy in TCRdb shows in-frame clones only, minus some. V and J calls and clone size are copied from that table; D and trimming were computed from the DNA. The sample records 75,000 to 100,000 clones, 87% being singletons. This CDR3 is built from 15 residues. Between the trimmed V and J ends, which lost 1 base and 2 bases, there was a span of 12 bases. Germline V gives CDR1 SGHTS, CDR2 YDEGEE. J is TRBJ1-1 and V is TRBV5-8; unclear D gene. The sequencing input was peripheral blood. This clonotype originated in a human donor with acute or convalescent COVID-19. The donor label of this sample is uncertain. CDR3 DNA: TGTGCCAGCAGCTTGAAGAGGGCAACAAACACTGAAGCTTTCTTT. Translated, it gives CASSLKRATNTEAFF.